Below, 9 T cell receptor beta chains from the same sample are listed, as sequenced in a study of T cell changes during pregnancy in multiple sclerosis (dated by TCRdb to between 2018 and 2020). Libraries came from the immunoSEQ multiplex PCR assay. The table was pulled from immuneACCESS by TCRdb, which kept in-frame rearrangements only. Such tables lose some clones; where checked, under half of the loss comes from unresolved V genes, and the rest has no known cause. The sample table holds over 55,000 clones, of which 80% to 90% were seen once. The ten largest clones capture 2.5% to 3% of the sample. The sequenced sample was peripheral blood, obtained in the first trimester of pregnancy. These receptors originate from a female donor with multiple sclerosis, enrolled in a pregnancy study.

The chain recombines TRBV6-1 with TRBJ1-4; 7 bases are shared with TRBD1. J was trimmed by 16 bases and V by 6 bases; bases with no gene match: 17. CDR1 is MNHNS and CDR2 is SASEGT in the germline V gene. This CDR3 has 14 residues. The CDR3 here is CASRSDGGTQGEFF. The CDR3 nucleotides are TGTGCCAGCAGAAGTGATGGTGGCACTCAGGGGGAGTTTTTT.

Written as DNA, the CDR3 is TGTGCCAGCAGTTACGAGGGGAGGCGGGACGGGGAGCTGTTTTTT. Protein sequence: CASSYEGRRDGELFF. The V gene is TRBV6-6, the J gene TRBJ2-2; possibly TRBD2 for D (6 bases). The CDR3 runs to 15 residues. With 2 bases removed from V and 7 bases from J, the gap between germline ends came to 14 bases. Germline values: CDR1 MNHNY, CDR2 SVGAGI (reference sequence).

J is TRBJ2-3 and V is TRBV5-5, with TRBD2 matching over 7 bases. The V and J ends lost 3 bases and 0 bases, in that order; junction bases with no gene match: 10. The CDR3 is made up of 17 amino acids. Per the germline V gene, CDR1 is SGHKS and CDR2 is YYEKEE (reference sequence). The CDR3 DNA is TGTGCCAGCAGCTCCTTTGGGTCGCGGGAGAGCACAGATACGCAGTATTTT. Translation gives CASSSFGSRESTDTQYF.

The chain joins TRBV7-6 to TRBJ1-2; 7 bases agree with TRBD1. V lost 5 bases to trimming and J lost 2 bases; unmatched junction nucleotides: 8. This CDR3 is built from 15 residues. Germline V gives CDR1 SGHVS, CDR2 FNYEAQ. CDR3 amino acids: CASSPTPTGNYGYTF. Written as DNA, the CDR3 is TGTGCCAGCAGCCCTACCCCGACAGGGAACTATGGCTACACCTTC.

J is TRBJ1-6 and V is TRBV10-3; 9 positions agree with TRBD1. The J segment lost 7 bases and the V segment lost 5 bases, leaving 3 bases of the junction unmatched. Germline assignment: CDR1 ENHRY and CDR2 SYGVKD. The CDR3 length is 14 residues. DNA for the CDR3: TGTGCCATCAGTATTGGGACAGGGAATTCACCCCTCCACTTT. The encoded protein is CAISIGTGNSPLHF.

A single count supports this clone. V gene TRBV30 combines with J gene TRBJ1-1; D is unresolved. CDR1 is GTSNPN and CDR2 is SVGIG in the germline V gene (reference sequence). Trimming took 0 bases from V and 4 from J, leaving 18 bases between them. This CDR3 is 16 amino acids long. The CDR3 loop reads CAWSVLPYPRGTEAFF. CDR3 DNA: TGTGCCTGGAGTGTACTGCCATACCCGCGAGGCACTGAAGCTTTCTTT.

The J gene is TRBJ1-2, the V gene TRBV5-5; no clear D. CDR3 length: 15 residues. Germline values: CDR1 SGHKS, CDR2 YYEKEE (reference sequence). V gave up 2 bases and J gave up 4 bases, with 15 bases separating them. The chain's CDR3 is CASSFSPDGSYGYTF. As DNA, the CDR3 is TGTGCCAGCAGCTTTAGCCCCGACGGGAGCTATGGCTACACCTTC.

The rearrangement links TRBV5-6 to TRBJ1-6; possible D gene TRBD1, 6 bases. The germline V gene encodes CDR1 SGHDT and CDR2 YYEEEE. Trimming left V 4 bases short and J 3 bases short, with 17 bases between. The CDR3 loop spans 17 amino acids. CDR3 in DNA: TGTGCCAGCAGCCAAACAGGGTTTGGGTACTATAATTCACCCCTCCACTTT. Its protein is CASSQTGFGYYNSPLHF.

The V and J genes are TRBV7-2 and TRBJ2-1; the match to TRBD2 covers 7 bases. The germline V gene has CDR1 SGHTA and CDR2 FQGNSA. This CDR3 is built from 16 residues. The V segment lost 5 bases and the J segment 3 bases; nucleotides outside the gene matches: 10. CDR3 sequence (DNA): TGTGCCAGCAGCCTAACTAGCGCCGACCTCTACAATGAGCAGTTCTTC. It codes for CASSLTSADLYNEQFF.